The 25 T cell receptor beta chains listed next were all sequenced from one sample in a study of T and B cells in COVID-19 patients. Multiplex PCR with BIOMED2 TRB-A/B primer pools amplified TRB rearrangements. TCRdb independently ran MiXCR on the multiplex PCR reads; one entry per CDR3 protein. The table has about 7,000 distinct CDR3 sequences, 20% to 30% seen once. TRB was amplified from about 260-540 ng of blood genomic DNA. Sequencing input: blood. The receptors stem from a human donor with active COVID-19.

This sequence joins TRBV20-1 and TRBJ1-5; 7 nucleotides align to TRBD1. The CDR3 is 17 residues long. The germline CDR1 and CDR2 sequences are DFQATT and SNEGSKA (reference sequence). Unmatched junction bases numbered 10, after V lost 2 bases and J lost 0 bases. CDR3 in amino acids: CSARILMGQSSNQPQHF. The CDR3 bases are TGCAGTGCTAGAATCCTAATGGGACAGTCTAGCAATCAGCCCCAGCATTTT.

This clonotype showed up just a few times. The DNA for the CDR3 is TGTGCCAGCAGTTATGGCCGGATCAATCAGCCCCAGCATTTT. Its translation is CASSYGRINQPQHF. This chain joins TRBV6-2 or TRBV6-3 and TRBJ1-5; no definite D call. The germline V gene has CDR1 MNHEY and CDR2 SVGEGT. The CDR3 contains 14 residues. V was cut by 3 bases and J by 3 bases, with 9 bases left in between.

The rearrangement uses TRBV27 and TRBJ1-5; D might be TRBD1 (6 bases). The CDR3 consists of 13 residues. Germline V gives CDR1 MNHEY, CDR2 SMNVEV (reference sequence). V shed 3 bases and J shed 5 bases, with 8 bases lying between them. The CDR3 bases are TGTGCCAGCAGTTTTTACAGGGATCAGCCCCAGCATTTT. Residues: CASSFYRDQPQHF.

V and J are TRBV28 and TRBJ2-5; TRBD1 matches at 9 bases. Germline lookup yields CDR1 MDHEN and CDR2 SYDVKM. Losses at the gene ends were 5 bases for V and 0 bases for J; bases not matched to a gene: 10. This CDR3 spans 17 amino acids. The chain's CDR3 is CASSPTLGTGNQETQYF. The CDR3 coding sequence is TGTGCCAGCAGTCCAACACTTGGGACAGGGAACCAAGAGACCCAGTACTTC.

This clonotype was seen more than once but under ten times. This chain connects TRBV5-1 to TRBJ1-3; TRBD1 is a possible D gene (5 bases). The CDR3 length is 15 residues. V dropped 1 base and J dropped 0 bases, with 8 bases sitting between them. Germline CDR1 is SGHRS and CDR2 is YFSETQ. In nucleotides, the CDR3 is TGCGCCAGCAGCTTGAGCAGGGACTCTGGAAACACCATATATTTT. Translating gives CASSLSRDSGNTIYF.

In its sample, this clonotype ranks as medium-sized. The chain joins TRBV30 to TRBJ2-1; 14 bases map to TRBD2. Trimming took 5 bases from V and 5 from J; bases not matched to a gene: 11. The CDR3 is made up of 17 amino acids. The V gene's germline CDR1 is GTSNPN and CDR2 SVGIG (reference sequence). Here the CDR3 reads CAWAGTSGSWVHNEQFF. The CDR3 DNA reads TGTGCCTGGGCCGGGACTAGCGGGAGCTGGGTCCACAATGAGCAGTTCTTC. Variable domain in full (rest from reference TRBV30 and TRBJ2-1): SQTIHQWPATLVQPVGSPLSLECTVEGTSNPNLYWYRQAAGRGLQLLFYSVGIGQISSEVPQNLSASRPQDRQFILSSKKLLLSDSGFYLCAWAGTSGSWVHNEQFFGPGTRLTVL.

About this clonotype itself: A much larger clone differs from this one at a single base, so this may be a read error. The chain has TRBV10-3 and TRBJ1-6; 9 nucleotides match TRBD1. The trim removed 3 bases at V and 9 bases at J, leaving 9 bases unmatched. CDR1 ENHRY and CDR2 SYGVKD come from the germline V gene. This CDR3 is built from 16 residues. The DNA of the CDR3 is TGTGCCATCAGTGACTCCTCCGGGACAGGGATTTCACCCCTCCACTTT. Translated, it gives CAISDSSGTGISPLHF.

A few counts support this clonotype. The chain joins TRBV6-5 to TRBJ1-2, with a tentative D call TRBD1 (6 bases). The CDR3 is 12 amino acids. CDR1 and CDR2 from the germline V gene are MNHEY and SVGAGI. The V end lost 4 bases, the J end lost 4 bases, and 7 bases lay between the germline ends. CDR3 in amino acids: CASSSGAYGYTF. CDR3 nucleotide sequence: TGTGCCAGCAGTTCAGGGGCCTATGGCTACACCTTC.

The chain links TRBV7-3 to TRBJ2-1, with 7 bases that match TRBD1. There are 14 residues in the CDR3. V lost 6 bases, J lost 6 bases, and 8 bases stayed unmatched. Per the germline V gene, CDR1 is SGHTA and CDR2 is FQGTGA. CDR3 protein: CASRIFRDSNEQFF. CDR3 nucleotides: TGTGCCAGCAGGATCTTCCGGGACAGCAATGAGCAGTTCTTC.

In its sample, this clonotype ranks as medium-sized. Germline is not matched at one junction end, which may reflect a read error. The J gene is TRBJ1-5, the V gene TRBV11-3; 7 bases are shared with TRBD1. This CDR3 is built from 13 residues. Per the germline V gene, CDR1 is SGHNT and CDR2 is YENEEA. This CDR3 is CASSLGGHQPQHF. The CDR3 DNA follows: TGTGCCAGCAGTTTAGGGGGCCATCAGCCCCAGCATTTT.

This clonotype counts as medium-sized (0.01 to 0.1%). The V gene is TRBV11-3, the J gene TRBJ2-5, with D perhaps matching TRBD1 (6 bases). V was trimmed by 5 bases and J by 3 bases, leaving 10 bases between them. There are 13 residues in the CDR3. Germline CDR1 reads SGHNT; CDR2 reads YENEEA. This chain's CDR3 is CASSMTGKETQYF. CDR3 nucleotides: TGTGCCAGCAGCATGACAGGAAAAGAGACCCAGTACTTC. Variable domain in full (rest from reference TRBV11-3 and TRBJ2-5): EAGVVQSPRYKIIEKKQPVAFWCNPISGHNTLYWYLQNLGQGPELLIRYENEEAVDDSQLPKDRFSAERLKGVDSTLKIQPAELGDSAVYLCASSMTGKETQYFGPGTRLLVL.

The sample holds one count of this clonotype. The J gene is TRBJ2-1, the V gene TRBV27; 10 bases are a match to TRBD2. This CDR3 is built from 14 residues. Trimming at V came to 7 bases and at J to 6 bases, leaving 6 bases not matched to a gene. Germline CDR1 and CDR2: MNHEY and SMNVEV (reference sequence). CDR3 sequence reads: CASMRLAGLNEQFF. The CDR3 coding sequence is TGTGCCAGCATGAGACTAGCGGGTCTCAATGAGCAGTTCTTC.

This clonotype is categorized as medium-sized. This chain links TRBV5-1 with TRBJ2-3; 7 bases are shared with TRBD1. Germline V gives CDR1 SGHRS, CDR2 YFSETQ. J gave up 2 bases and V 3 bases, and 9 bases lay outside the gene matches. The length of the CDR3 is 16 residues. CDR3 sequence (DNA): TGCGCCAGCAGCTGGGGACAGTACGCCATCACAGATACGCAGTATTTT. This gives the protein CASSWGQYAITDTQYF.

This clonotype appeared a few times. The chain joins TRBV12-3 or TRBV12-4 to TRBJ1-1; tentatively, D is TRBD1 (6 bases). The germline V and J ends were trimmed by 5 bases and 1 base, with 14 bases remaining between them. The CDR3 totals 15 residues. The CDR3 DNA follows: TGTGCCAGCAGTCTTCAGGGGTTCGAGAACACTGAAGCTTTCTTT. It encodes CASSLQGFENTEAFF.

In its sample, this clonotype was seen a few times. The chain carries TRBV5-1 and TRBJ2-7; TRBD1 matches 8 bases. V trimming: 0 bases; J trimming: 5 bases; junction bases outside the gene matches: 7. CDR1 SGHRS and CDR2 YFSETQ come from the germline V gene. This CDR3 contains 15 residues. CDR3 protein: CASSLEGRGRHEQYF. Here the CDR3 DNA reads TGCGCCAGCAGCTTGGAGGGCAGGGGGCGACACGAGCAGTACTTC.

This clonotype showed up many times. This rearrangement joins TRBV12-3 or TRBV12-4 to TRBJ2-5; perhaps TRBD1 as D (5 bases). The CDR3 is 16 residues long. Trimming took 7 bases from V and 4 from J, leaving 22 bases between them. The CDR3 protein is CASKGLTSPDRETQYF. The CDR3 DNA follows: TGTGCCAGCAAGGGATTAACCTCCCCTGACAGAGAGACCCAGTACTTC.

This rearrangement joins TRBV20-1 to TRBJ1-4, with a possible D match to TRBD1 (6 bases). Germline CDR1 is DFQATT and CDR2 is SNEGSKA (reference sequence). V was clipped by 5 bases and J by 8 bases, with 18 bases between them. The CDR3 spans 14 residues. CDR3 coding DNA: TGCAGTGCTTTACCCTCGACAGGTTCCGAAAAACTGTTTTTT. Translating it yields CSALPSTGSEKLFF.

CDR3 DNA sequence: TGTGCCAGCAGCTTGAGCCCGGGAGAGACCCAGTACTTC. Its translation is CASSLSPGETQYF. The V gene is TRBV7-2, the J gene TRBJ2-5; D is unclear. This CDR3 is 13 amino acids long. CDR1 and CDR2 from the germline V gene are SGHTA and FQGNSA. Deletions cut 3 bases from V and 4 bases from J, with 9 bases between.

About this clonotype itself: One base away lies a much larger clone, so this may be a sequencing read error. The rearrangement uses TRBV6-6 and TRBJ2-2, with D possibly matching TRBD1 (6 bases). The CDR3 has 15 amino acids. Deletions cut 6 bases from V and 7 bases from J, with 18 bases between. The V gene's germline CDR1 is MNHNY and CDR2 SVGAGI (reference sequence). The CDR3: CASSPGTWVIGELFF. CDR3 bases: TGTGCCAGCAGCCCCGGGACATGGGTTATCGGGGAGCTGTTTTTT.

The V gene is TRBV6-5, the J gene TRBJ1-2, with unresolved D. This CDR3 region has 12 residues. Trimming removed 8 bases from V and 4 bases from J, with 11 bases in between. CDR1 and CDR2 from the germline V gene are MNHEY and SVGAGI. The DNA of the CDR3 is TGTGCCAGCTTTCGGGGAGGCTATGGCTACACCTTC. Its translation: CASFRGGYGYTF.

The chain joins TRBV5-1 to TRBJ2-3; 10 positions agree with TRBD2. Germline lookup yields CDR1 SGHRS and CDR2 YFSETQ. V lost 5 bases and J lost 1; bases outside the gene matches: 1. CDR3 length: 14 amino acids. The CDR3 DNA follows: TGCGCCAGCAGAACTAGCGGGGGCACAGATACGCAGTATTTT. Residues: CASRTSGGTDTQYF.

This clonotype is classed as medium-sized (0.01 to 0.1%). V gene TRBV6-5 combines with J gene TRBJ1-6, with D uncertain. The V and J ends lost 0 bases and 8 bases respectively, with 11 bases between them. Germline V gene sequence: CDR1 MNHEY, CDR2 SVGAGI. This CDR3 comprises 15 residues. This CDR3 is CASSYSSTYHSPLHF. In DNA form, the CDR3 reads TGTGCCAGCAGTTACTCTTCGACTTATCATTCACCCCTCCACTTT.

The CDR3, as DNA: TGCAGTGTCAAGGGGCACAACACCGGGGAGCTGTTTTTT. Protein: CSVKGHNTGELFF. The chain uses TRBV20-1 and TRBJ2-2; a possible D gene is TRBD1 (5 bases). The CDR3 is 13 amino acids. V shed 7 bases and J shed 2 bases, with 11 bases lying between them. The germline V gene has CDR1 DFQATT and CDR2 SNEGSKA (reference sequence).

By share, this clonotype ranks as medium-sized. The V and J genes are TRBV6-2 or TRBV6-3 and TRBJ1-4; tentatively, D is TRBD1 (5 bases). V lost 5 bases, J lost 7 bases, and 5 bases lay in between. The germline V gene has CDR1 MNHEY and CDR2 SVGEGT. The CDR3 extends over 11 amino acids. For the CDR3, the DNA is TGTGCCAGCAGTAGGGGTGAAAAACTGTTTTTT. The encoded protein is CASSRGEKLFF.

This clonotype was observed a few times. For the CDR3, the DNA is TGTGCCATCAGTGAGCCGACGAAGAGGGACTATGGCTACACCTTC. It yields the protein CAISEPTKRDYGYTF. The chain has TRBV10-3 and TRBJ1-2; D gene ambiguous. This CDR3 has 15 amino acids. Looked up from germline, CDR1 is ENHRY and CDR2 is SYGVKD. The V end lost 2 bases, the J end lost 3 bases, and 13 bases lay between the germline ends.